Described below is a single T cell receptor (beta chain) sequence and its context. This specimen belongs to a study of cytomegalovirus exposure and HLA in healthy donors. This PCR relied on a set of 60 Vbeta primers and 13 Jbeta primers. Libraries were prepared by immunoSEQ multiplex PCR; TCRdb keeps only in-frame clonotypes and omits some of them. Here the sample spans around 160,000 clones, more than 75% being singletons. Germline V gives CDR1 MDHEN, CDR2 SYDVKM. Trimming took 11 bases from V and 4 from J; bases not matched to a gene: 10. CDR3 length: 14 amino acids. The sequenced sample was PBMCs. The receptor's source is a male donor in good health and CMV-seronegative. This chain uses TRBV28 with TRBJ2-2; 7 bases match TRBD1. CDR3 coding DNA: TGTGCCTGCCGCAGGACAGGTAGCACCGGGGAGCTGTTTTTT. Encoded protein: CACRRTGSTGELFF.